This T cell receptor (beta chain) appears in the sequencing data of a study of blood T cell repertoires in COVID-19. Study-level background: T cells, B-cell-depleted T cells, or PBMCs supplied cDNA or gDNA.

This CDR3 has 14 residues. Between the trimmed V and J ends, which lost 0 bases and 4 bases, there was a span of 7 bases. Germline loops: CDR1 LGHNT, CDR2 FRNRAP. Generated by immunoSEQ multiplex PCR, the TCRdb table keeps only in-frame clones and is missing some. The sample has 240,000 or so clones; approximately 78% are singletons. The sample consisted of peripheral blood. The clonotype comes from a woman aged 55-69 years with active or convalescent COVID-19. This rearrangement joins TRBV12-5 to TRBJ2-1; D unresolved. CDR3 residues: CASGLVPLYNEQFF. The CDR3 DNA reads as TGTGCTAGTGGTTTGGTACCACTATACAATGAGCAGTTCTTC.